One sample yielded the 14 T cell receptor beta chains listed below, sequenced in a study of control samples from healthy donors and cancer patients. TCRdb keeps only in-frame clones here, not all; method: immunoSEQ multiplex PCR. This sample yields over 100,000 clones, of which over 75% are seen a single time; 4% to 4.5% belongs to the top ten. Sequencing was done on a sample of blood. Receptor source: a human donor in good health. The donor label of this sample is uncertain.

This chain connects TRBV6-5 to TRBJ1-5; 11 bases agree with TRBD1. CDR1 and CDR2 (germline): MNHEY, SVGAGI. V was clipped by 6 bases and J by 7 bases; unmatched bases: 5. The CDR3 covers 14 residues. The CDR3 loop is CASSPDRGHQPQHF. CDR3 coding DNA: TGTGCCAGCAGCCCGGACAGGGGGCACCAGCCCCAGCATTTT.

The V and J genes are TRBV7-8 and TRBJ2-3; 9 nucleotides match TRBD2. The CDR3 extends over 14 amino acids. The ends lost 4 bases at V and 8 bases at J; junction bases unmatched: 7. Germline V gene sequence: CDR1 SGHVS, CDR2 FQNEAQ. The CDR3 here is CASSSLAGLATQYF. Here the CDR3 DNA reads TGTGCCAGCAGCTCTCTAGCGGGGTTAGCTACGCAGTATTTT.

The rearrangement links TRBV7-9 to TRBJ1-1; D gene uncertain. This CDR3 has 13 residues. V was trimmed by 5 bases and J by 8 bases, leaving 15 bases between them. CDR1 and CDR2 (germline): SEHNR, FQNEAQ (reference sequence). The CDR3 protein is CASSPKAVREAFF. In nucleotides, the CDR3 is TGTGCCAGCAGCCCCAAGGCCGTCAGGGAAGCTTTCTTT.

The gene calls are TRBV23-1 and TRBJ1-3; 9 bases match TRBD1. TRBV23-1 is sorted into the ORF group, with uncertain function. V gave up 3 bases and J gave up 5 bases; unmatched junction bases: 8. This CDR3 is built from 16 residues. The CDR3 loop is CASSHCRDRARNTIYF. CDR3 sequence (DNA): TGCGCCAGCAGTCATTGCCGGGACAGGGCTCGAAACACCATATATTTT.

The chain combines TRBV2 with TRBJ2-7; the D is unclear. The V gene's germline CDR1 is SNHLY and CDR2 FYNNEI. The CDR3 has 12 residues. V was pared by 11 bases and J by 1 base, with 12 bases between. The CDR3 region is CAGKYGSYEQYF. CDR3 nucleotide sequence: TGTGCCGGAAAGTACGGATCCTACGAGCAGTACTTC.

The CDR3 here is CASVSASVGYEQYF. The CDR3 nucleotides read TGTGCCAGCGTTTCAGCTAGCGTTGGCTACGAGCAGTACTTC. This chain joins TRBV2 and TRBJ2-7; maybe TRBD2 (6 bases). This CDR3 is built from 14 residues. CDR1 is SNHLY and CDR2 is FYNNEI in the germline V gene. Trimming left V 8 bases short and J 3 bases short, with 17 bases between. The whole variable domain, remainder taken from reference TRBV2 and TRBJ2-7, is EPEVTQTPSHQVTQMGQEVILRCVPISNHLYFYWYRQILGQKVEFLVSFYNNEISEKSEIFDDQFSVERPDGSNFTLKIRSTKLEDSAMYFCASVSASVGYEQYFGPGTRLTVT.

The V call is TRBV5-1, the J call TRBJ2-1, with 15 bases lining up with TRBD2. The V gene end was trimmed by 4 bases and the J gene end by 5 bases; junction bases not matched to a gene: 7. Looked up from germline, CDR1 is SGHRS and CDR2 is YFSETQ. This CDR3 is 17 amino acids long. The CDR3 DNA is TGCGCCAGCAGCCGGACTAGCGGGGGGGCCAAAAACAATGAGCAGTTCTTC. Protein sequence: CASSRTSGGAKNNEQFF.

This clone appeared once. The genes are TRBV7-2 and TRBJ1-5, with D possibly matching TRBD1 (6 bases). The CDR3 extends over 14 amino acids. Germline values: CDR1 SGHTA, CDR2 FQGNSA. Trimming cost V 2 bases and J 6 bases, with 11 bases left between them. The CDR3 protein is CASSLMGGAQPQHF. CDR3 bases: TGTGCCAGCAGCTTAATGGGGGGCGCTCAGCCCCAGCATTTT.

The chain combines TRBV5-1 with TRBJ2-2; 7 nucleotides line up with TRBD1. The CDR3 contains 15 residues. V gave up 0 bases and J gave up 6 bases; unmatched junction bases: 5. Germline assignment: CDR1 SGHRS and CDR2 YFSETQ. The CDR3 nucleotides are TGCGCCAGCAGCTTGGGACAGGGAATGCCCGGGGAGCTGTTTTTT. Its protein product is CASSLGQGMPGELFF.

Here the CDR3 DNA reads TGTGCCAGCAGAGCCGAAAAGGGGAATGAAAAACTGTTTTTT. Amino acids: CASRAEKGNEKLFF. This rearrangement joins TRBV6-5 to TRBJ1-4, with a possible D match to TRBD1 (5 bases). The germline CDR1 and CDR2 sequences are MNHEY and SVGAGI. The V gene lost 6 bases and the J gene lost 5 bases, with 13 bases spanning the gap. The CDR3 is 14 amino acids.

This clone was counted a single time. The rearrangement links TRBV25-1 to TRBJ1-5; possibly TRBD1 for D (5 bases). Germline lookup yields CDR1 MGHDK and CDR2 SYGVNS. Trimming stripped 4 bases from V and 7 bases from J, with 14 bases between. This CDR3 spans 14 amino acids. The DNA for the CDR3 is TGTGCCAGCAGTGCCGGGCAGGGAGAGCAGCCCCAGCATTTT. It is translated as CASSAGQGEQPQHF.

This sequence joins TRBV5-6 and TRBJ2-7, with D possibly TRBD1 on 6 matching bases. CDR1 is SGHDT, CDR2 YYEEEE, per germline. The CDR3 contains 12 residues. Trimming pared 2 bases from V and 5 bases from J, leaving 8 bases between. The CDR3 spells CASSFRGNEQYF. In DNA, the CDR3 is TGTGCCAGCAGCTTCAGGGGCAACGAGCAGTACTTC.

The chain has TRBV20-1 and TRBJ2-3; D is unclear. Germline V gene lookup returns CDR1 DFQATT and CDR2 SNEGSKA (reference sequence). CDR3 length equals 15 residues. The V and J ends lost 3 bases and 4 bases respectively, with 17 bases between them. The CDR3 spells CSASKRLGLADTQYF. The CDR3 coding sequence is TGCAGTGCTAGTAAGAGGCTGGGCCTCGCAGATACGCAGTATTTT.

The chain links TRBV28 to TRBJ1-2, with a tentative D call TRBD1 (6 bases). This CDR3 is built from 13 residues. CDR1 MDHEN and CDR2 SYDVKM come from the germline V gene. The V and J ends lost 11 bases and 4 bases respectively, with 17 bases between them. DNA of the CDR3: TGTGCCGCAGAGGGGGGGCTCGGCTATGGCTACACCTTC. As protein: CAAEGGLGYGYTF.